This paragraph reports one TCR beta chain. The data originate from a study of technical replicates of blood from a few donors. The table came from immunoSEQ multiplex PCR; TCRdb's copy has only in-frame clones and leaves some out. The sample has about 97,000 clones, roughly 95% seen once. This clonotype was obtained from a human donor in good health. The sequenced sample was T cells isolated from PBMCs.

This chain's CDR3 is CASSAGTPNQPQHF. For the CDR3, the DNA is TGTGCCAGTAGTGCCGGGACACCTAATCAGCCCCAGCATTTT. The chain links TRBV19 to TRBJ1-5, with D perhaps TRBD1 (6 bases). The germline V and J ends were trimmed by 5 bases and 4 bases, with 12 bases remaining between them. The CDR3 loop spans 14 amino acids. Germline V lookup: CDR1 LNHDA, CDR2 SQIVND (reference sequence).